A single count supports the clone carrying this T cell receptor beta chain. Its antigen is not known. This entry belongs to a study of radiation and T cells in renal cell carcinoma. General study findings and limits: In blood, top tumor clones expanded by 2 weeks, shrinking by 4. Dominant CDR3 motifs were more common in irradiated tumors than controls.

Treatment denoted: 15 Gy SBRT to primary tumor, nephrectomy 4 weeks later. This table comes from immunoSEQ multiplex PCR, and its TCRdb copy is limited to in-frame clones, with some not included. Found here are about 24,000 clones, 40% to 55% of them singletons; the top ten hold 16%. The clonotype originates from a woman aged 50 to 60 with renal cell carcinoma. The material sequenced was tumor tissue, taken from a patient whose treatment included radiotherapy and nephrectomy.

CDR3 DNA sequence: TGTGCCTCTAAGGGTGGCGGGGGGGGCACAGATACGCAGTATTTT. Amino acids: CASKGGGGGTDTQYF. The V and J genes are TRBV5-4 and TRBJ2-3; 9 nucleotides line up with TRBD2. This CDR3 has 15 amino acids. The germline V gene has CDR1 SGHNT and CDR2 YYREEE (reference sequence). V shed 10 bases, J shed 1 base, and the junction held 10 bases outside the gene matches.